The clone carrying this TCR beta chain was counted between two and nine times. Its antigen is not known. The table came from immunoSEQ multiplex PCR; TCRdb's copy has only in-frame clones and leaves some out. This sample has approximately 130,000 clones, with 93% found just once. These data are taken from a study of T cell responses to AZD1222 COVID-19 vaccine. CDR1 and CDR2 (germline): SQVTM, ANQGSEA. The CDR3 is 14 amino acids. The V end lost 3 bases, the J end lost 0 bases, and 11 bases lay between the germline ends. Study outcomes and limitations: Spike regions recognized by vaccine-associated CD4 TCRs spanned the protein, led by 160-218 and 743-854. A reported finding is that nearly half of spike-specific TCRs target unmutated variant regions.

Source: peripheral blood, taken on day 0 of AZD1222 vaccination. The chain has TRBV29-1 and TRBJ1-1; D is unclear. This TCR came from an adult in good health. The CDR3: CSVEELTMNTEAFF. For the CDR3, the DNA is TGCAGCGTTGAGGAGTTAACAATGAACACTGAAGCTTTCTTT. The full variable domain, with the rest looked up from reference TRBV29-1 and TRBJ1-1, is SAVISQKPSRDICQRGTSLTIQCQVDSQVTMMFWYRQQPGQSLTLIATANQGSEATYESGFVIDKFPISRPNLTFSTLTVSNMSPEDSSIYLCSVEELTMNTEAFFGQGTRLTVV.